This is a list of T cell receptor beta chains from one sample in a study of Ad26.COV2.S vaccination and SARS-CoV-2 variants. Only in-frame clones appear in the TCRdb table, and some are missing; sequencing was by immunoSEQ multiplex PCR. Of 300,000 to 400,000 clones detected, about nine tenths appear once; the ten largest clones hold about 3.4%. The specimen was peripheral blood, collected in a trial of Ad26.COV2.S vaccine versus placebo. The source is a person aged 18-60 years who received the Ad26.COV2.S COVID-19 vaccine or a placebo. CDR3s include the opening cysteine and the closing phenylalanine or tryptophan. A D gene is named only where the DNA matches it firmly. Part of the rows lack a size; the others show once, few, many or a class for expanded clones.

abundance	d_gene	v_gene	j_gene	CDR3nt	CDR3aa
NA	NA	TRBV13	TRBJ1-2	TGTGCCAGCAGCTTAGTACCAGTTGGGGATGGCTACACCTTC	CASSLVPVGDGYTF
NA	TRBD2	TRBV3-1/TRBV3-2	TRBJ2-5	TGTGCCAGCAGCCAAGAAGGGCTAGCGGGGTGGGAGACCCAGTACTTC	CASSQEGLAGWETQYF
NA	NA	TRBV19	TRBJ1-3	TGTGCCAGTAGTCCTATGCCCCCTCGGCCTCCCATATATTTT	CASSPMPPRPPIYF
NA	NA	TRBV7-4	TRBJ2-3	TGTGCCAGCAGCTTATCCGGCCCACACGTTAGCGAGCATACGCAGTATTTT	CASSLSGPHVSEHTQYF
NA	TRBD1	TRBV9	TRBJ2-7	TGTGCCAGCTCCGGGACAGGGGGAGAGCAGTACTTC	CASSGTGGEQYF
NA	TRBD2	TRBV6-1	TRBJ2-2	TGTGCCAGCAGTGAAGAACTAGCGGGGGGAAGAGCGGACACCGGGGAGCTGTTTTTT	CASSEELAGGRADTGELFF
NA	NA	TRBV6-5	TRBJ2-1	TGTGCCAGCACCCCGGGAGCCTCCTACAATGAGCAGTTCTTC	CASTPGASYNEQFF
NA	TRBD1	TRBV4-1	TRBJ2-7	TGCGCCAGCAGCCACAGGGACAGCTGGGACTACGAGCAGTACTTC	CASSHRDSWDYEQYF
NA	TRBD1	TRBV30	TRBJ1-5	TGTGCCTGGAGGCCGGGACAGGGCAATCAGCCCCAGCATTTT	CAWRPGQGNQPQHF
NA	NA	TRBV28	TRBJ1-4	TGTGCCAGCAGGGTAGGGTATAATGAAAAACTGTTTTTT	CASRVGYNEKLFF
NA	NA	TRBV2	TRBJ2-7	TGTGCCAGCATCCCGAGGGGGGCAAACGAGCAGTACTTC	CASIPRGANEQYF
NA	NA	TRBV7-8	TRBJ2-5	TGTGCCAGCACCCCCTGGGATACTAGAGGCGAGACCCAGTACTTC	CASTPWDTRGETQYF
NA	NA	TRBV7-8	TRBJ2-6	TGTGCCAGCAGCACCCTCTCGGTCCTCTCTGGGGCCAACGTCCTGACTTTC	CASSTLSVLSGANVLTF
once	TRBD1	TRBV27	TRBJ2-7	TGTGCCAGCAGTTCGACAGGGACCTACGAGCAGTACTTC	CASSSTGTYEQYF